This entry features one T cell receptor (beta chain) sequence. The antigen remains unidentified. From RNA transcripts, TCR beta CDR3 regions were amplified. A first-round RT-PCR of the TCR CDR3 used the HTBI primer set. TCRdb fed the multiplex PCR reads into MiXCR, producing one record per CDR3 protein. This table holds under 400,000 distinct CDR3 sequences, about a sixth found once. The hyperthyroidism patients had all been newly diagnosed, and their disease duration was under 2 months. Their ages ranged from 18 to 65 years. Diagnostic assessment was based on clinical symptoms, serum thyroxine and TRAb, thyroid ultrasound and orbital computed tomography. Trimming took off 1 base at V and 3 bases at J, with 9 bases between the two ends. CDR1 is MGHRA, CDR2 YSYEKL, per germline. The CDR3 covers 14 residues. This sample was included in a study of T cells in Graves' hyperthyroidism and ophthalmopathy. Study-level findings and limits: From stable hyperthyroidism, ophthalmopathy was separated by a 13 V-J model. Researchers found most expanded thyroid clonotypes above 0.001 in blood as well.

The sequenced sample consisted of blood. V is TRBV4-1 and J is TRBJ1-1, with D hard to call. The origin of this receptor is a woman in her late teens or twenties with Graves' hyperthyroidism that later progressed to Graves' ophthalmopathy. In DNA, the CDR3 is TGCGCCAGCAGCCAAGCCTACAGCCACACTGAAGCTTTCTTT. Translation gives CASSQAYSHTEAFF.